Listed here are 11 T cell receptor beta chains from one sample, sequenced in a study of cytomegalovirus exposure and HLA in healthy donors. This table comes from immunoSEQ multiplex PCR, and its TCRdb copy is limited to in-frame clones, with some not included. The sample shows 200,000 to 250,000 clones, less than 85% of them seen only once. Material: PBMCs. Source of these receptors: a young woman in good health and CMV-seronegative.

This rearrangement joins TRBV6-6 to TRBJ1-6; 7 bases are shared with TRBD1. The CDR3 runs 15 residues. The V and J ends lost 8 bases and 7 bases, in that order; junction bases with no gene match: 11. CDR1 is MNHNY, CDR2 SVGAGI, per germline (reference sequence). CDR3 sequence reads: CASLPPGQENSPLHF. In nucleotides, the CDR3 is TGTGCCAGCCTACCGCCCGGACAGGAGAATTCACCCCTCCACTTT.

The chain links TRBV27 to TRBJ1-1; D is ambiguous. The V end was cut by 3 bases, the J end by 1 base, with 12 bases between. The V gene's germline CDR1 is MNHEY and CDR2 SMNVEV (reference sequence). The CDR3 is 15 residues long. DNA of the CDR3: TGTGCCAGCAGTTTTTATTCCAGACCGAACACTGAAGCTTTCTTT. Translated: CASSFYSRPNTEAFF.

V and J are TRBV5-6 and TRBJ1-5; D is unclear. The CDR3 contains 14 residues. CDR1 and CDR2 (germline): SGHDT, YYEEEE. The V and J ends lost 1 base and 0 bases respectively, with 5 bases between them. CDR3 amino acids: CASSLKSSNQPQHF. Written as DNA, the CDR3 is TGTGCCAGCAGCTTGAAGTCTAGCAATCAGCCCCAGCATTTT.

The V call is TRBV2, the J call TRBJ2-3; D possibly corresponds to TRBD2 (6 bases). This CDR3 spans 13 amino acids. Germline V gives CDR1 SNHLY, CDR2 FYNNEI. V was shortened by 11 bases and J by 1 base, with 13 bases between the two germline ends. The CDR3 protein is CARRASGTDTQYF. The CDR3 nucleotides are TGTGCCCGCCGGGCTAGCGGCACAGATACGCAGTATTTT.

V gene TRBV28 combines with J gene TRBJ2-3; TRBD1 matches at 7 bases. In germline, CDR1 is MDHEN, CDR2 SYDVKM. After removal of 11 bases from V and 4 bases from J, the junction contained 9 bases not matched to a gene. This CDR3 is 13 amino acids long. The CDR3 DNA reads TGTGCCGTGGGCAGGGGGAGTGCAGATACGCAGTATTTT. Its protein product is CAVGRGSADTQYF.

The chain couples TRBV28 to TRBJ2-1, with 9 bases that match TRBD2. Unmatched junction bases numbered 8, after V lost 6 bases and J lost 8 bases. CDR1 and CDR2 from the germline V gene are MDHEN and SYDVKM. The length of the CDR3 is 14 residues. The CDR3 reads CASSSSGRRHEQFF. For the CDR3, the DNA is TGTGCCAGCAGCAGTAGCGGGAGACGGCATGAGCAGTTCTTC.

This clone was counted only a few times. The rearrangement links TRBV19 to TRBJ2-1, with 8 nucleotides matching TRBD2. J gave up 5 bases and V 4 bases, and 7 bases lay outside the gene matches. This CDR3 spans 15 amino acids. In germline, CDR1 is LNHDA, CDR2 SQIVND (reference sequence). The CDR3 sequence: CASSSLAGLDNEQFF. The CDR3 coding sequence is TGTGCCAGTAGTAGCTTAGCGGGGCTAGACAATGAGCAGTTCTTC.

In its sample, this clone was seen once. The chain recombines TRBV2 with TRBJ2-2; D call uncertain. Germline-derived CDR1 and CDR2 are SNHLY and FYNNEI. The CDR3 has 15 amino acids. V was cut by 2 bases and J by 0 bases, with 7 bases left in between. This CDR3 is CASSEWQANTGELFF. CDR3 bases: TGTGCCAGCAGTGAATGGCAGGCGAACACCGGGGAGCTGTTTTTT.

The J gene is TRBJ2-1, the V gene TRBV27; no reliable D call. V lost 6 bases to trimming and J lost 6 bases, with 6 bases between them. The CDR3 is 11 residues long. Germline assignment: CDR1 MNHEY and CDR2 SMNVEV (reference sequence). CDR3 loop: CASSTVNEQFF. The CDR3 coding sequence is TGTGCCAGCAGCACTGTCAATGAGCAGTTCTTC.

Written as DNA, the CDR3 is TGTGCCAGCAGCAATGGGGTAGCGGGAGTGGATGAGCAGTTCTTC. Translated, it gives CASSNGVAGVDEQFF. The chain has TRBV4-2 and TRBJ2-1; 9 bases align to TRBD2. Germline assignment: CDR1 LGHNA and CDR2 YNFKEQ. The CDR3 contains 15 residues. V dropped 5 bases and J dropped 8; count of bases not matched to a gene: 10.

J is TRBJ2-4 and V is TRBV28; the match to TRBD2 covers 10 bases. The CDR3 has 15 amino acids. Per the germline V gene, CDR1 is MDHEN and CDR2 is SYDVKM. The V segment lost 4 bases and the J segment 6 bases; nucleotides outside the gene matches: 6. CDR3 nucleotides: TGTGCCAGCAGTTCTGTACGGACTAGCGGAAACATTCAGTACTTC. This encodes CASSSVRTSGNIQYF.